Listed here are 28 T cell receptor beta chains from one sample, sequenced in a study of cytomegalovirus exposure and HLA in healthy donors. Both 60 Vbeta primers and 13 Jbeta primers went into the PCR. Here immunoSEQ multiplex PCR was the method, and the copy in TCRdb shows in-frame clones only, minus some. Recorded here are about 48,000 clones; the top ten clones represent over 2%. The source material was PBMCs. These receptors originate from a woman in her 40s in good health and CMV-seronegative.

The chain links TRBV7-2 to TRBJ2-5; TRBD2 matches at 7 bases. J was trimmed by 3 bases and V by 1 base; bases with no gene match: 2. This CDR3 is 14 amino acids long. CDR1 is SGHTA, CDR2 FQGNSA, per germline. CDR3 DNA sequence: TGTGCCAGCAGCTTAGGGGCGGGGGAAGAGACCCAGTACTTC. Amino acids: CASSLGAGEETQYF.

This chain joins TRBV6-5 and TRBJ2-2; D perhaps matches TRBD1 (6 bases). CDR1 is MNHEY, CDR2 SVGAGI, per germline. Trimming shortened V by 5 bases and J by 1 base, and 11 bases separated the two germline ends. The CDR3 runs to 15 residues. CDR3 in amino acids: CASSAGVLNTGELFF. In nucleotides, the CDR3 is TGTGCCAGCAGTGCAGGGGTTTTGAACACCGGGGAGCTGTTTTTT.

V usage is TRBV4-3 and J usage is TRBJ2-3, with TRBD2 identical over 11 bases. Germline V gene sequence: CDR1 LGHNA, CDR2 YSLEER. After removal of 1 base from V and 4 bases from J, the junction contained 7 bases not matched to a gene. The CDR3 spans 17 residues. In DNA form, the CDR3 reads TGCGCCAGCAGCCAAGCTGTGACTAGCGGGGCCTCAGATACGCAGTATTTT. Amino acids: CASSQAVTSGASDTQYF.

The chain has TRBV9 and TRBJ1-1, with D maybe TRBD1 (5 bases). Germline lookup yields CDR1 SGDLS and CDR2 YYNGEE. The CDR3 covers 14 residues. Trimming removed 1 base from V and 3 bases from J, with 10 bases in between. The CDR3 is CASSVQGRDTEAFF. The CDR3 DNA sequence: TGTGCCAGCAGCGTACAGGGCAGGGACACTGAAGCTTTCTTT.

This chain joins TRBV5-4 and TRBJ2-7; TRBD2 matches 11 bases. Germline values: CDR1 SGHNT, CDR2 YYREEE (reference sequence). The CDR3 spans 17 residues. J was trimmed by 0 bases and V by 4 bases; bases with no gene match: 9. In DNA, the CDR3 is TGTGCCAGCAGCGTTGATAGCGGGGGGGCCTACTCCTACGAGCAGTACTTC. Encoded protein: CASSVDSGGAYSYEQYF.

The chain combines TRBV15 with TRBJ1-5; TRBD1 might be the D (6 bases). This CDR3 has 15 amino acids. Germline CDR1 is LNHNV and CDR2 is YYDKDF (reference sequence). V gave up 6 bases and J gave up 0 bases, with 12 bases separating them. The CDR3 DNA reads TGTGCCACCAGTCAGGGGCTCAATAGCAATCAGCCCCAGCATTTT. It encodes CATSQGLNSNQPQHF.

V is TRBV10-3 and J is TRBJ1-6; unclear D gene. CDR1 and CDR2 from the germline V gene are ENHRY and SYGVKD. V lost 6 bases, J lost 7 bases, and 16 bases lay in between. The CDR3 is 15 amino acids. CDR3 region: CAIRVVDTSNSPLHF. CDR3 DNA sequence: TGTGCCATCAGGGTGGTTGACACCTCGAATTCACCCCTCCACTTT.

The CDR3 reads CASSPASGRSSYEQYF. Written as DNA, the CDR3 is TGTGCCAGCAGCCCGGCTAGCGGGAGGAGCTCCTACGAGCAGTACTTC. The chain combines TRBV11-2 with TRBJ2-7, with 11 bases aligning to TRBD2. Germline V gene data show CDR1 as SGHAT and CDR2 as FQNNGV. V dropped 5 bases and J dropped 0; count of bases not matched to a gene: 6. This CDR3 is 16 amino acids long.

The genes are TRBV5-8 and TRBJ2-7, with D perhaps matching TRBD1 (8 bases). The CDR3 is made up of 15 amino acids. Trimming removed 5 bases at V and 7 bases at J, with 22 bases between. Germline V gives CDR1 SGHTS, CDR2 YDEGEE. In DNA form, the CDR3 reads TGTGCCAGCAGTAAAACAGGGGGGGACAGCTGGGAGCAGTACTTC. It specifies CASSKTGGDSWEQYF.

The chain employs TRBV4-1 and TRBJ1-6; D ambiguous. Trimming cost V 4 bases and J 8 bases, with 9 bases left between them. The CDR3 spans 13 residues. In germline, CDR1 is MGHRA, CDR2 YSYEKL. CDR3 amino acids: CASSLEVHSPLHF. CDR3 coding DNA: TGCGCCAGCAGCCTGGAGGTTCATTCACCCCTCCACTTT.

CDR3 bases: TGTGCCAGCTCACCACCCCGGAGGCCCCTCTACGAGCAGTACTTC. This translates into CASSPPRRPLYEQYF. J is TRBJ2-7 and V is TRBV18, with D perhaps matching TRBD2 (5 bases). From germline, CDR1 is KGHSH and CDR2 LQKENI. The CDR3 has 15 residues. Trimming removed 0 bases at V and 3 bases at J, with 12 bases between.

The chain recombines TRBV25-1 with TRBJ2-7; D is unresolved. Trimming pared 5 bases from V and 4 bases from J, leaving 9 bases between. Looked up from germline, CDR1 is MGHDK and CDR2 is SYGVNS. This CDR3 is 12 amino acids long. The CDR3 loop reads CASSSPSYEQYF. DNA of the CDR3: TGTGCCAGCAGTTCCCCCAGTTACGAGCAGTACTTC.

The CDR3 loop reads CASSGAVRGGQPQHF. CDR3 in DNA: TGTGCCAGCAGTGGGGCAGTCAGGGGCGGACAGCCCCAGCATTTT. The chain combines TRBV2 with TRBJ1-5; D is perhaps TRBD1 (6 bases). V lost 4 bases and J lost 7, with 17 bases in between. The CDR3 consists of 15 residues. Per germline, CDR1 SNHLY and CDR2 FYNNEI.

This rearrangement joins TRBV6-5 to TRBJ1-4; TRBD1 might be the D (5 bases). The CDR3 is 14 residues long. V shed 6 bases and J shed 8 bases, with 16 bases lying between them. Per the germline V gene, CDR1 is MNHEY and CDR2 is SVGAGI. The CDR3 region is CASSPEGPGEKLFF. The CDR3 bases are TGTGCCAGCAGCCCCGAAGGTCCAGGGGAAAAACTGTTTTTT.

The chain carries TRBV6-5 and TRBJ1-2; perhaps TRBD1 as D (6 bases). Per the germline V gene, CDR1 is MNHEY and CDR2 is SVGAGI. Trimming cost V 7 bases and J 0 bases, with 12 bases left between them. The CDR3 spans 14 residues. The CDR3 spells CASKEWTANYGYTF. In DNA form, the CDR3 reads TGTGCCAGCAAGGAATGGACAGCTAACTATGGCTACACCTTC.

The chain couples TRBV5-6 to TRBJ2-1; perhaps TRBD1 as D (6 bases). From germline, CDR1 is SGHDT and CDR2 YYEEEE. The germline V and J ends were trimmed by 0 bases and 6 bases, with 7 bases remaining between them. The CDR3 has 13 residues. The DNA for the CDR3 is TGTGCCAGCAGCTTGGGACAGGCCAATGAGCAGTTCTTC. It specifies CASSLGQANEQFF.

The CDR3 sequence: CASSPGGGSNQPQHF. In DNA, the CDR3 is TGCGCCAGCAGCCCGGGTGGAGGGAGCAATCAGCCCCAGCATTTT. The V gene is TRBV4-1, the J gene TRBJ1-5; D unresolved. CDR3 size: 15 residues. With 4 bases removed from V and 1 base from J, the gap between germline ends came to 11 bases. Germline values: CDR1 MGHRA, CDR2 YSYEKL.

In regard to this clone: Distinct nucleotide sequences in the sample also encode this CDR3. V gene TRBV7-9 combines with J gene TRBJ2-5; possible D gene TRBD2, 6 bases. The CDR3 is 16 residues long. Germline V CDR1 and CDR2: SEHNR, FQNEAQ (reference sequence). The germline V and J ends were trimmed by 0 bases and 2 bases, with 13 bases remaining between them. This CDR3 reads CASSLAGGGAQETQYF. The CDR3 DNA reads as TGTGCCAGCAGCTTAGCAGGAGGCGGGGCACAAGAGACCCAGTACTTC.

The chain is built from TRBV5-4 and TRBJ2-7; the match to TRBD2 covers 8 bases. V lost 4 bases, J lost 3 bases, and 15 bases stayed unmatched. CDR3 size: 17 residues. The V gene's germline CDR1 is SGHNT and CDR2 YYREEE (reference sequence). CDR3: CASSRSGTRGSHYEQYF. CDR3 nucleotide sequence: TGTGCCAGCAGCCGGAGTGGGACTAGAGGGTCCCACTACGAGCAGTACTTC.

The chain's CDR3 is CASSVIEGVGCGYTF. CDR3 nucleotides: TGTGCCAGCAGTGTCATCGAGGGGGTAGGGTGTGGCTACACCTTC. V usage is TRBV2 and J usage is TRBJ1-2; perhaps TRBD1 as D (6 bases). V lost 4 bases to trimming and J lost 7 bases, with 19 bases between them. Per germline, CDR1 SNHLY and CDR2 FYNNEI. The CDR3 runs 15 residues.

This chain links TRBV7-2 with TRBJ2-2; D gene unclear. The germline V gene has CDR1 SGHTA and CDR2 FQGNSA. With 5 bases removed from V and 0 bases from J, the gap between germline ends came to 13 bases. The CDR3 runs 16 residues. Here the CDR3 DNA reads TGTGCCAGCAGCCCGTATAGGAGCGCGAACACCGGGGAGCTGTTTTTT. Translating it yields CASSPYRSANTGELFF.

The CDR3 reads CASSLPGLAYEQFF. CDR3 nucleotide sequence: TGTGCCAGCTCACTTCCGGGACTAGCGTATGAGCAGTTCTTC. The chain joins TRBV18 to TRBJ2-1, with 10 bases fitting TRBD2. This CDR3 has 14 amino acids. From germline, CDR1 is KGHSH and CDR2 LQKENI. V lost 4 bases and J lost 8; bases outside the gene matches: 5.

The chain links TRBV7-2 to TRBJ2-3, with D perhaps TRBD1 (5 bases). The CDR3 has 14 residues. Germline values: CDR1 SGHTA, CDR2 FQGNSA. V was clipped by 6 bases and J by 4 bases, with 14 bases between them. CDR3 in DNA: TGTGCCAGCAGTTGGAAGGGGTTCGCAGATACGCAGTATTTT. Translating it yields CASSWKGFADTQYF.

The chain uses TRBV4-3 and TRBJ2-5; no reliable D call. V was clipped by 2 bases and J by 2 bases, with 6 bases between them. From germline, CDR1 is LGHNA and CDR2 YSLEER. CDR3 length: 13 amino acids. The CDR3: CASSQIVQETQYF. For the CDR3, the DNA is TGCGCCAGCAGCCAAATAGTTCAAGAGACCCAGTACTTC.

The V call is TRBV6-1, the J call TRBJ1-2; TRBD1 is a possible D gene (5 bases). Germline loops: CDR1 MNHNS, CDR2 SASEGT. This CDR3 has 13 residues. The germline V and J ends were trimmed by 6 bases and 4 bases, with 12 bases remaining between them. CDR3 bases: TGTGCCAGCAGGGCGGTCCAGGGCTATGGCTACACCTTC. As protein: CASRAVQGYGYTF.

DNA of the CDR3: TGTGCCAGCAGGACAGGGGGATGGACAGATACGCAGTATTTT. It codes for CASRTGGWTDTQYF. This chain uses TRBV6-5 with TRBJ2-3; 9 bases align to TRBD1. The CDR3 length is 14 residues. Germline assignment: CDR1 MNHEY and CDR2 SVGAGI. With V trimmed by 6 bases and J by 3 bases, 4 bases remained unmatched.

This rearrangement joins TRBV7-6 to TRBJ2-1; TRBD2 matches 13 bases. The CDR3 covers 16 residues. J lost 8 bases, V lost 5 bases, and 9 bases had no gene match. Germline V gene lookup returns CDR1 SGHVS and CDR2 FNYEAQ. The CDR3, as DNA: TGTGCCAGCAGCAGATACGGGACTAGCGGGGTCTATGAGCAGTTCTTC. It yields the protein CASSRYGTSGVYEQFF.

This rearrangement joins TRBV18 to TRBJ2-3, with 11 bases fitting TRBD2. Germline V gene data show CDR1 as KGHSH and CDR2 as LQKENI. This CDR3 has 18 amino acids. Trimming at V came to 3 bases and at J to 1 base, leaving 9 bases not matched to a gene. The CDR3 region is CASSPITGTSGGTDTQYF. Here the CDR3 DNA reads TGTGCCAGCTCACCTATAACCGGGACTAGCGGCGGCACAGATACGCAGTATTTT.